The 10 T cell receptor beta chains presented below share a single source sample, sequenced in a study of cytotoxic CD8 clonotypes in ibrutinib-treated CLL. Method: immunoSEQ multiplex PCR; TCRdb's copy keeps in-frame clones and lacks some. The table records 130,000 to 150,000 clones, approximately 81% of them present only once. The source was PBMCs, collected after 12 months of ibrutinib treatment. These receptors all stem from a human donor with chronic lymphocytic leukemia.

The gene calls are TRBV19 and TRBJ2-1, with a possible D match to TRBD1 (6 bases). Germline values: CDR1 LNHDA, CDR2 SQIVND (reference sequence). There are 15 residues in the CDR3. V shed 4 bases and J shed 0 bases, with 10 bases lying between them. The CDR3: CASSRGQSSYNEQFF. The CDR3 coding sequence is TGTGCCAGTAGTAGAGGACAGAGCTCCTACAATGAGCAGTTCTTC.

The CDR3 DNA reads as TGTGCCAGCCAGAGGACGGGAGGTAACATTCAGTACTTC. Its translation is CASQRTGGNIQYF. J is TRBJ2-4 and V is TRBV27; TRBD2 matches 7 bases. The length of the CDR3 is 13 residues. Germline V gene data show CDR1 as MNHEY and CDR2 as SMNVEV (reference sequence). V trimming: 8 bases; J trimming: 7 bases; junction bases outside the gene matches: 8.

The rearrangement joins TRBV5-1 to TRBJ1-1; D is unclear. With 2 bases removed from V and 1 base from J, the gap between germline ends came to 12 bases. The V gene's germline CDR1 is SGHRS and CDR2 YFSETQ. The CDR3 runs to 15 residues. As DNA, the CDR3 is TGCGCCAGCAGCTTTTCTCTCCTCCGGAACACTGAAGCTTTCTTT. Residues: CASSFSLLRNTEAFF.

The chain links TRBV19 to TRBJ1-5; 11 nucleotides line up with TRBD1. Unmatched junction bases numbered 8, after V lost 6 bases and J lost 4 bases. From germline, CDR1 is LNHDA and CDR2 SQIVND (reference sequence). This CDR3 is 16 amino acids long. The CDR3 coding sequence is TGTGCCAGTAGCAAAGAGGACAGGGGGCTTAATCAGCCCCAGCATTTT. Translation gives CASSKEDRGLNQPQHF.

The rearrangement links TRBV6-5 to TRBJ2-7, with D perhaps TRBD1 (6 bases). The germline V gene has CDR1 MNHEY and CDR2 SVGAGI. This CDR3 has 14 amino acids. Trimming took off 7 bases at V and 2 bases at J, with 15 bases between the two ends. For the CDR3, the DNA is TGTGCCAGCACCAAACAGGGTCCGGCCTACGAGCAGTACTTC. It encodes CASTKQGPAYEQYF.

This clone was counted between two and nine times. This rearrangement joins TRBV10-1 to TRBJ2-2; 10 nucleotides match TRBD2. V shed 4 bases, J shed 4 bases, and the junction held 3 bases outside the gene matches. The CDR3 covers 15 residues. Per germline, CDR1 WNHNN and CDR2 SYGVQD (reference sequence). CDR3 residues: CASSVKREGTGELFF. For the CDR3, the DNA is TGCGCCAGCAGTGTGAAGCGGGAGGGCACCGGGGAGCTGTTTTTT.

The chain joins TRBV2 to TRBJ2-7; 7 nucleotides match TRBD2. This CDR3 has 14 residues. V lost 5 bases to trimming and J lost 1 base; unmatched junction nucleotides: 5. CDR1 is SNHLY, CDR2 FYNNEI, per germline. The CDR3 loop reads CASSTGTISYEQYF. The DNA for the CDR3 is TGTGCCAGCAGTACCGGGACTATTTCCTACGAGCAGTACTTC.

The V call is TRBV9, the J call TRBJ2-7; 10 nucleotides align to TRBD1. The CDR3 contains 19 residues. The junction had 21 bases not matched to a gene; V was cut back by 4 bases and J by 5 bases. Germline values: CDR1 SGDLS, CDR2 YYNGEE. In DNA form, the CDR3 reads TGTGCCAGCAGCCCCCGGGACAGGGGACTCTATCTTTCGTCCGACGAGCAGTACTTC. Its translation: CASSPRDRGLYLSSDEQYF.

This clone is a singleton in its sample. The CDR3 loop is CASSVQVGGPGDTQYF. In nucleotides, the CDR3 is TGTGCCAGCAGCGTGCAGGTGGGAGGGCCTGGAGATACGCAGTATTTT. The chain links TRBV9 to TRBJ2-3; 7 nucleotides align to TRBD2. CDR1 and CDR2 (germline): SGDLS, YYNGEE. The CDR3 spans 16 residues. Losses at the gene ends were 2 bases for V and 5 bases for J; bases not matched to a gene: 11.

The chain has TRBV30 and TRBJ2-5; D gene unclear. The germline V and J ends were trimmed by 3 bases and 5 bases, with 10 bases remaining between them. In germline, CDR1 is GTSNPN, CDR2 SVGIG (reference sequence). The length of the CDR3 is 12 residues. The CDR3 DNA follows: TGTGCCTGGAGCGAAAACGAGGAGACCCAGTACTTC. Amino acids: CAWSENEETQYF. The whole variable domain, remainder taken from reference TRBV30 and TRBJ2-5, is SQTIHQWPATLVQPVGSPLSLECTVEGTSNPNLYWYRQAAGRGLQLLFYSVGIGQISSEVPQNLSASRPQDRQFILSSKKLLLSDSGFYLCAWSENEETQYFGPGTRLLVL.